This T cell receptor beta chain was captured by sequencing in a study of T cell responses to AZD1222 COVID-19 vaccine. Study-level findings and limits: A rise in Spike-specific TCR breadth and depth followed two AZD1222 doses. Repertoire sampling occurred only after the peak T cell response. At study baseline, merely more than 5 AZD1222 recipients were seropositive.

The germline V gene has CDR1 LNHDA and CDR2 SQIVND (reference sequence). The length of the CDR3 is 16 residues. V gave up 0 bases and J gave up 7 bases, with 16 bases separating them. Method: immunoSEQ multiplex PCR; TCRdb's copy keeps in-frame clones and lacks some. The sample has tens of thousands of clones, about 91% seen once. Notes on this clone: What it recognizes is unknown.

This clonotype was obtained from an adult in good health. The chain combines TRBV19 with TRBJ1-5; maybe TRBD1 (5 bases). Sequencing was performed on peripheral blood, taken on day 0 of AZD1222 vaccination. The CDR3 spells CASSIDRGAGWQPQHF. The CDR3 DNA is TGTGCCAGTAGTATAGATCGTGGCGCAGGGTGGCAGCCCCAGCATTTT.